One and the same sample provided the 8 T cell receptor beta chains below, sequenced in a study of T cells in Graves' hyperthyroidism and ophthalmopathy. It was RNA transcripts that yielded the amplified TCR beta CDR3 regions. HTBI primers were employed in a first-round RT-PCR of the TCR CDR3. TCRdb re-called the multiplex PCR reads with MiXCR, one entry per CDR3 protein. The table includes 540,000 or so distinct CDR3 sequences, approximately 15% detected once. The sample taken for sequencing was blood. These TCRs come from a woman in her twenties or thirties with Graves' hyperthyroidism.

About this clonotype: A read error is possible here, since a much larger clone lies one base away. This rearrangement joins TRBV12-3 or TRBV12-4 to TRBJ2-7; weak D call: TRBD2 (5 bases). The V end lost 5 bases, the J end lost 6 bases, and 17 bases lay between the germline ends. This CDR3 contains 14 residues. The CDR3 spells CASSPTVGSLEQYF. The CDR3 nucleotides read TGTGCCAGCAGTCCCACCGTGGGGAGTCTCGAGCAGTACTTC.

This clonotype was recorded a few times. The rearrangement links TRBV10-3 to TRBJ2-2; D is uncertain. This CDR3 contains 12 residues. V was clipped by 6 bases and J by 1 base, with 3 bases between them. Per germline, CDR1 ENHRY and CDR2 SYGVKD. The CDR3 protein is CAISGNTGELFF. As DNA, the CDR3 is TGTGCCATCAGCGGGAACACCGGGGAGCTGTTTTTT.

A few counts support this clonotype. The rearrangement uses TRBV9 and TRBJ2-2; D is ambiguous. This CDR3 spans 13 amino acids. The V end was cut by 4 bases, the J end by 7 bases, with 11 bases between. Germline lookup yields CDR1 SGDLS and CDR2 YYNGEE. The CDR3 sequence is CASSTRKHGELFF. In DNA form, the CDR3 reads TGTGCCAGCAGCACACGAAAGCACGGGGAGCTGTTTTTT.

This chain connects TRBV6-1 to TRBJ2-7, with a weak D call TRBD2 (6 bases). Germline V CDR1 and CDR2: MNHNS, SASEGT. The CDR3 is 12 amino acids. V lost 3 bases and J lost 8, with 11 bases in between. CDR3 sequence (DNA): TGTGCCAGCAGTGAGGGACTCCTAAAGCAGTACTTC. It codes for CASSEGLLKQYF.

The gene calls are TRBV11-1 and TRBJ2-3, with D possibly being TRBD1 (5 bases). The germline V gene encodes CDR1 SGHAT and CDR2 FQDESV (reference sequence). The CDR3 is 15 residues long. Trimming left V 5 bases short and J 2 bases short, with 14 bases between. The CDR3 region is CASSVGLLYTDTQYF. As DNA, the CDR3 is TGTGCCAGCAGCGTGGGGCTCCTTTACACAGATACGCAGTATTTT.

This clonotype has at least ten counts. The rearrangement joins TRBV12-3 or TRBV12-4 to TRBJ1-5; the D gene is possibly TRBD1 (5 bases). This CDR3 has 14 residues. Trimming left V 6 bases short and J 7 bases short, with 16 bases between. CDR3 protein: CASSWGRFGQPQHF. The CDR3 coding sequence is TGTGCCAGCAGCTGGGGACGGTTCGGGCAGCCCCAGCATTTT.

CDR3 amino acids: CASTGQGSEKLFF. The CDR3 DNA follows: TGTGCCAGCACCGGACAGGGAAGTGAAAAACTGTTTTTT. The chain is built from TRBV19 and TRBJ1-4; 8 bases line up with TRBD1. From germline, CDR1 is LNHDA and CDR2 SQIVND (reference sequence). Trimming took 9 bases from V and 7 from J; bases not matched to a gene: 7. The CDR3 extends over 13 amino acids.

This clonotype was seen repeatedly, ten times or more. The V call is TRBV28, the J call TRBJ1-4, with D perhaps TRBD1 (6 bases). Germline CDR1 MDHEN, CDR2 SYDVKM. This CDR3 is 15 amino acids long. V shed 2 bases and J shed 3 bases, with 10 bases lying between them. CDR3 nucleotides: TGTGCCAGCAGTTTAGGGGGCGAGGCTAATGAAAAACTGTTTTTT. This codes for CASSLGGEANEKLFF.